The 15 T cell receptor beta chains reported below all come from one sample, sequenced in a study of blood T cells in healthy people across ages (dated by TCRdb to between 2015 and 2017). Library preparation was by 5' RACE. The data were produced on an Illumina HiSeq 2500. A second PCR of about 7 to 12 cycles was run with a J-beta primer mix and a sample-barcoded 5' primer. TCRdb reran the public reads through fastp at Q25 and MiXCR, keeping productive beta chains. Duplicate CDR3 protein sequences are folded into a single record with the most common DNA and genes. Here the sample has approximately 1.5 million distinct CDR3 sequences; 35% to 45% occur a single time. The ten largest clonotypes hold more than 4% of the sample. Sequencing was carried out using blood. All receptors come from a woman aged 18-29 years in good health.

Only one count was recorded for this clonotype. A much larger clone is a single base away; this may be a read error. The gene calls are TRBV25-1 and TRBJ2-1; 11 positions agree with TRBD1. V lost 6 bases and J lost 10; bases outside the gene matches: 8. CDR3 size: 14 residues. CDR1 and CDR2 (germline): MGHDK, SYGVNS. The CDR3 bases are TGTGCCAGCAGCGGGACAGGGGGTATCTACGAGCAGTTCTTC. Encoded protein: CASSGTGGIYEQFF.

V usage is TRBV12-3 or TRBV12-4 and J usage is TRBJ1-1; 8 nucleotides line up with TRBD1. The CDR3 length is 14 residues. V dropped 5 bases and J dropped 6; count of bases not matched to a gene: 8. CDR3 in amino acids: CASSTGQGIAEAFF. The CDR3 DNA sequence: TGTGCCAGCAGTACAGGACAGGGTATCGCTGAAGCTTTCTTT.

This chain links TRBV4-2 with TRBJ2-7; no firm D call. This CDR3 is built from 16 residues. Germline values: CDR1 LGHNA, CDR2 YNFKEQ. V was trimmed by 1 base and J by 0 bases, leaving 13 bases between them. CDR3 loop: CASSQVSPQSSYEQYF. CDR3 coding DNA: TGTGCCAGCAGCCAAGTCTCTCCCCAGAGCTCCTACGAGCAGTACTTC.

With regard to this clonotype: This sequence may be a read error, since a much larger clone differs from it by one base. The V call is TRBV7-2, the J call TRBJ2-5; D gene uncertain. This CDR3 has 15 amino acids. Trimming left V 5 bases short and J 4 bases short, with 17 bases between. Per the germline V gene, CDR1 is SGHTA and CDR2 is FQGNSA. The CDR3 coding sequence is TGTGCCAGCAGCCGAAATGGAATTGCAGCAGAGACCCAGTACTTC. Translating gives CASSRNGIAAETQYF.

CDR3 sequence: CSAPKQGRGNYGYTF. The CDR3 nucleotides read TGCAGTGCTCCTAAACAGGGACGGGGTAACTATGGCTACACCTTC. V is TRBV20-1 and J is TRBJ1-2; a weak D match, TRBD1 (6 bases). The CDR3 is made up of 15 amino acids. V dropped 5 bases and J dropped 1 base, with 17 bases sitting between them. CDR1 is DFQATT, CDR2 SNEGSKA, per germline (reference sequence).

The genes are TRBV7-8 and TRBJ2-3; TRBD2 matches at 10 bases. The CDR3 runs to 16 residues. The J segment lost 1 base and the V segment lost 3 bases, leaving 4 bases of the junction unmatched. Germline CDR1 reads SGHVS; CDR2 reads FQNEAQ. The CDR3 region has the DNA TGTGCCAGCAGCTTTAGCGGGGGGCCCCGCACAGATACGCAGTATTTT. Amino acids: CASSFSGGPRTDTQYF.

The chain couples TRBV6-1 to TRBJ2-1; 10 positions agree with TRBD1. The CDR3 loop spans 18 amino acids. J lost 0 bases, V lost 6 bases, and 11 bases had no gene match. Germline V gene data show CDR1 as MNHNS and CDR2 as SASEGT. CDR3 nucleotide sequence: TGTGCCAGCAGCCGGGACAGGGGTGCCCTGAGCTCCTACAATGAGCAGTTCTTC. Amino acid sequence: CASSRDRGALSSYNEQFF.

This clonotype turned up a few times. The rearrangement links TRBV5-1 to TRBJ2-7; TRBD1 matches at 9 bases. The CDR3 extends over 14 amino acids. Germline loops: CDR1 SGHRS, CDR2 YFSETQ. V gave up 3 bases and J gave up 7 bases; unmatched junction bases: 8. The CDR3 coding sequence is TGCGCCAGCAGCTGGGACAGGGTAAAGGAAGAGCAGTACTTC. Translation: CASSWDRVKEEQYF.

The rearrangement joins TRBV3-1 to TRBJ2-7; 8 nucleotides match TRBD1. CDR3 length equals 14 residues. Germline V gives CDR1 LGHDT, CDR2 YNNKEL (reference sequence). The V gene end was trimmed by 4 bases and the J gene end by 7 bases; junction bases not matched to a gene: 9. The CDR3 region is CASSLTGAVTEQYF. The CDR3 DNA reads TGTGCCAGCAGCCTGACAGGGGCTGTAACGGAGCAGTACTTC.

This clonotype was seen only a few times. The CDR3 is CASSVGLAKETQYF. CDR3 nucleotides: TGTGCCAGCAGCGTAGGGCTAGCTAAAGAGACCCAGTACTTC. The gene calls are TRBV9 and TRBJ2-5, with a weak D call TRBD2 (5 bases). Germline V lookup: CDR1 SGDLS, CDR2 YYNGEE. V shed 0 bases and J shed 3 bases, with 9 bases lying between them. The CDR3 contains 14 residues.

This rearrangement joins TRBV7-2 to TRBJ2-7, with D uncertain. Trimming took off 3 bases at V and 7 bases at J, with 13 bases between the two ends. Germline-derived CDR1 and CDR2 are SGHTA and FQGNSA. The CDR3 totals 13 residues. CDR3 nucleotides: TGTGCCAGCAGCTTTTTGCGGAACAATGAGCAGTACTTC. Protein product: CASSFLRNNEQYF.

The chain has TRBV20-1 and TRBJ2-4; TRBD2 might be the D (6 bases). The J call may be mistaken, given a closer DNA end match to TRBJ2-7. Per germline, CDR1 DFQATT and CDR2 SNEGSKA (reference sequence). The CDR3 length is 15 residues. The DNA of the CDR3 is TGCAGTGCTAGAGATTGGACGACTAGTAACTACGAGCAGTACTTC. Its translation: CSARDWTTSNYEQYF.

This clonotype was recorded many times. The gene calls are TRBV12-3 or TRBV12-4 and TRBJ2-7, with D possibly TRBD2 on 6 matching bases. V lost 6 bases to trimming and J lost 2 bases, with 11 bases between them. The CDR3 extends over 13 amino acids. CDR3 in DNA: TGTGCCAGCAGAAGGACGGGGGCCTACGAGCAGTACTTC. This gives the protein CASRRTGAYEQYF.

This clonotype turned up a few times. V usage is TRBV29-1 and J usage is TRBJ2-1, with D possibly being TRBD2 (5 bases). The CDR3 is made up of 15 amino acids. CDR1 and CDR2 (germline): SQVTM, ANQGSEA. Trimming took off 6 bases at V and 0 bases at J, with 15 bases between the two ends. CDR3 in amino acids: CSVEGGESSYNEQFF. The CDR3 coding sequence is TGCAGCGTCGAGGGCGGCGAAAGCTCCTACAATGAGCAGTTCTTC.

The table lists this clonotype with a count of one. The chain couples TRBV29-1 to TRBJ2-7; 7 bases are shared with TRBD1. CDR1 is SQVTM, CDR2 ANQGSEA, per germline. V gave up 0 bases and J gave up 0 bases; unmatched junction bases: 5. The length of the CDR3 is 15 residues. The CDR3 DNA reads TGCAGCGTTGAAGATCCCGGACAGGCCTCCTACGAGCAGTACTTC. It yields the protein CSVEDPGQASYEQYF.